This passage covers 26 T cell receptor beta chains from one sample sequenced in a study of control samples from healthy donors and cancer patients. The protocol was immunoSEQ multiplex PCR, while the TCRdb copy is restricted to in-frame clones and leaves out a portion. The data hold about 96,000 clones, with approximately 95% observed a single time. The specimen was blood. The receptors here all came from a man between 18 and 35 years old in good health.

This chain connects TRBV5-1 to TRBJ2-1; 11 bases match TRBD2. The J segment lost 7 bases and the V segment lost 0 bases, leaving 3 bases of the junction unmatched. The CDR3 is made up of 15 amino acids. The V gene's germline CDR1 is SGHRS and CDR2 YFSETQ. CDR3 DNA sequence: TGCGCCAGCAGCTTGGGTAGCGGGGGGGCTAATGAGCAGTTCTTC. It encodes CASSLGSGGANEQFF.

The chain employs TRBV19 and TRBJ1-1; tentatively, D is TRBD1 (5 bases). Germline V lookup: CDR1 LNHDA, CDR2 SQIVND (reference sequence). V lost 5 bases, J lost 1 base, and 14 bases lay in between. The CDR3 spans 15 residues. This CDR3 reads CASSSRGTGNTEAFF. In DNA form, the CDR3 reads TGTGCCAGTAGTTCTAGAGGGACGGGGAACACTGAAGCTTTCTTT.

In DNA form, the CDR3 reads TGTGCCAGCAGCTTAGGGACAGGGGACACTGAAGCTTTCTTT. It yields the protein CASSLGTGDTEAFF. V and J are TRBV7-9 and TRBJ1-1, with TRBD1 matching over 9 bases. The CDR3 contains 14 residues. V gave up 1 base and J gave up 3 bases; unmatched junction bases: 0. The germline gives CDR1 SEHNR, CDR2 FQNEAQ (reference sequence).

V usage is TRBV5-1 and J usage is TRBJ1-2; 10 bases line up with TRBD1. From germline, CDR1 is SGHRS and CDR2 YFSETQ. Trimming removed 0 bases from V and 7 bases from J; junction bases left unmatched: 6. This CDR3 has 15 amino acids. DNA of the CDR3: TGCGCCAGCAGCTTGGGACAGGGGGCCGTAAGTGGCTACACCTTC. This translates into CASSLGQGAVSGYTF.

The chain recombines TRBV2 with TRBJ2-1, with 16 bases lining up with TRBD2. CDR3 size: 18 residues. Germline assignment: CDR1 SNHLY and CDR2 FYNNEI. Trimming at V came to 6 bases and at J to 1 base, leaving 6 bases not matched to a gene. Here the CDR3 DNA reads TGTGCCAGCAGGGAGGGACTAGCGGGGGGGCTTTCCTACAATGAGCAGTTCTTC. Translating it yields CASREGLAGGLSYNEQFF.

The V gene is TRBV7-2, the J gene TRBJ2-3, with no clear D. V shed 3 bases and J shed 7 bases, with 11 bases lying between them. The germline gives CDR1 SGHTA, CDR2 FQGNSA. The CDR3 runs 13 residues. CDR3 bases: TGTGCCAGCAGCTTGGACCCAGGTAATACGCAGTATTTT. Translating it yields CASSLDPGNTQYF.

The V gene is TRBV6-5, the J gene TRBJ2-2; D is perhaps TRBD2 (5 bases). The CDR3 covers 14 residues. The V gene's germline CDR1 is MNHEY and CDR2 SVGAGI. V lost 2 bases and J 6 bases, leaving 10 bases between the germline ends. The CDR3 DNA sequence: TGTGCCAGCAGTTACGAGGGCTTTCCCGGGGAGCTGTTTTTT. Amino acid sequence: CASSYEGFPGELFF.

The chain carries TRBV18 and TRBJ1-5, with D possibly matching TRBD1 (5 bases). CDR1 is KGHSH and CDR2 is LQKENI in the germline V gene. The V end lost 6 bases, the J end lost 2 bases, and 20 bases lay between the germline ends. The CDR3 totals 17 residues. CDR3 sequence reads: CASSDNYRTSGNQPQHF. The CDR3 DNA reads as TGTGCCAGCTCGGATAACTACCGGACAAGCGGCAATCAGCCCCAGCATTTT.

The DNA for the CDR3 is TGCGCCAGCAGCCAAGGGGAGAGACAGACTAGCGGGGGGCAAACGAACACCGGGGAGCTGTTTTTT. Translated: CASSQGERQTSGGQTNTGELFF. The chain carries TRBV4-1 and TRBJ2-2; 13 bases match TRBD2. V gave up 1 base and J gave up 0 bases; unmatched junction bases: 14. Germline CDR1 MGHRA, CDR2 YSYEKL. The CDR3 spans 22 residues.

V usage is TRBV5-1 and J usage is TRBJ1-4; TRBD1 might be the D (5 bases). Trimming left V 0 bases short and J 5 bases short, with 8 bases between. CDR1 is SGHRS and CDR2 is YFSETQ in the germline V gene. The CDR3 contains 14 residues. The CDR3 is CASSLAGDNEKLFF. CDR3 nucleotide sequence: TGCGCCAGCAGCTTGGCCGGGGACAATGAAAAACTGTTTTTT.

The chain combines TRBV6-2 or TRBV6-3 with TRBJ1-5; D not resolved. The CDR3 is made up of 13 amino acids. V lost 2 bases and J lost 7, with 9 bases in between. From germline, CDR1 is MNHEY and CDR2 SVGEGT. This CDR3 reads CASSYPKAQPQHF. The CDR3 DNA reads TGTGCCAGCAGTTACCCCAAGGCCCAGCCCCAGCATTTT.

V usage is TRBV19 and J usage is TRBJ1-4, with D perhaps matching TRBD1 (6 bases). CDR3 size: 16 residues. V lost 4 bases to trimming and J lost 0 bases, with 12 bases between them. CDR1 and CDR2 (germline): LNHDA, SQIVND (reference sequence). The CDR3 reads CASSRTDIATNEKLFF. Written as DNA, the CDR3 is TGTGCCAGTAGTAGGACAGATATTGCAACTAATGAAAAACTGTTTTTT.

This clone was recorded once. This chain's CDR3 is CASSLVIGENTEAFF. CDR3 bases: TGTGCCAGCAGCTTGGTGATAGGTGAGAACACTGAAGCTTTCTTT. The chain carries TRBV7-9 and TRBJ1-1, with no clear D. The germline V and J ends were trimmed by 3 bases and 1 base, with 12 bases remaining between them. The germline V gene encodes CDR1 SEHNR and CDR2 FQNEAQ (reference sequence). This CDR3 is 15 amino acids long.

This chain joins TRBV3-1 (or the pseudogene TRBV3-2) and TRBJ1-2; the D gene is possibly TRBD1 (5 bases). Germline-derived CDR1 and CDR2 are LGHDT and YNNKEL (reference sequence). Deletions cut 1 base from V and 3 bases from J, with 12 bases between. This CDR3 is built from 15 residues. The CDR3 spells CASSQGGQRHYGYTF. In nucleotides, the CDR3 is TGTGCCAGCAGCCAAGGGGGCCAGAGGCACTATGGCTACACCTTC.

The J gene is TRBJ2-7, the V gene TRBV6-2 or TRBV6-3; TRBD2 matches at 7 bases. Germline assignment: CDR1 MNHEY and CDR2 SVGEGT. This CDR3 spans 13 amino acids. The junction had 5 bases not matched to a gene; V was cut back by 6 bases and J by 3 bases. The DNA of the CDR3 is TGTGCCAGCAGCCCGGGCGGGGGCTACGAGCAGTACTTC. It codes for CASSPGGGYEQYF.

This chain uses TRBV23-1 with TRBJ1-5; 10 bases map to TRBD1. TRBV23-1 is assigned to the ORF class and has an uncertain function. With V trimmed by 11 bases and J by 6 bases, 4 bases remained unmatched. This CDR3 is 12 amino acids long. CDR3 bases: TGCGCCGGCCGGGACAGGGGTCAGCCCCAGCATTTT. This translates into CAGRDRGQPQHF.

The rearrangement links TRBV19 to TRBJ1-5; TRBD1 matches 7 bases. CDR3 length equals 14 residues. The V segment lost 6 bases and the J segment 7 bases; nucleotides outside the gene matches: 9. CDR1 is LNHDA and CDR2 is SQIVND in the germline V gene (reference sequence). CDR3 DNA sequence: TGTGCCAGTAGACGACAGGGACGACGGCAGCCCCAGCATTTT. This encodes CASRRQGRRQPQHF. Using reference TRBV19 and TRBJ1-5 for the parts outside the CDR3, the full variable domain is DGGITQSPKYLFRKEGQNVTLSCEQNLNHDAMYWYRQDPGQGLRLIYYSQIVNDFQKGDIAEGYSVSREKKESFPLTVTSAQKNPTAFYLCASRRQGRRQPQHFGDGTRLSIL.

This CDR3 reads CASSLLGGNEQYF. The CDR3 DNA sequence: TGTGCCAGCAGCTTATTAGGGGGAAACGAGCAGTACTTC. The chain is built from TRBV7-3 and TRBJ2-7, with D possibly being TRBD1 (6 bases). CDR1 is SGHTA and CDR2 is FQGTGA in the germline V gene. The CDR3 spans 13 residues. V was cut by 2 bases and J by 5 bases, with 10 bases left in between. The full variable domain, with the rest looked up from reference TRBV7-3 and TRBJ2-7, is GAGVSQTPSNKVTEKGKYVELRCDPISGHTALYWYRQSLGQGPEFLIYFQGTGAADDSGLPNDRFFAVRPEGSVSTLKIQRTERGDSAVYLCASSLLGGNEQYFGPGTRLTVT.

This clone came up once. CDR3 in amino acids: CAWIWRRDLNYGYTF. In DNA, the CDR3 is TGTGCCTGGATCTGGCGGAGAGATCTAAACTATGGCTACACCTTC. This chain connects TRBV30 to TRBJ1-2; D gene ambiguous. The CDR3 has 15 amino acids. Trimming took 4 bases from V and 2 from J, leaving 17 bases between them. Germline values: CDR1 GTSNPN, CDR2 SVGIG (reference sequence).

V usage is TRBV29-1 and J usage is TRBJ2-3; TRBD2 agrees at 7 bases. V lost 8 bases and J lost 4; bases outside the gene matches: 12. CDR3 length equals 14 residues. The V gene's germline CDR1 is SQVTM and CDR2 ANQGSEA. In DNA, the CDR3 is TGCAGCCACCTCTTAGCGGGCCGCCCAGATACGCAGTATTTT. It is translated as CSHLLAGRPDTQYF.

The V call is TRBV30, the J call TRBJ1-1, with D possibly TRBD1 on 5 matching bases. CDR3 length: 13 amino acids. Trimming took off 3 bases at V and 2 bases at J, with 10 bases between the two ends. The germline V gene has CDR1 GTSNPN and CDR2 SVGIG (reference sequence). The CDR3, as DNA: TGTGCCTGGAGGCGGGGACTAAACACTGAAGCTTTCTTT. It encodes CAWRRGLNTEAFF.

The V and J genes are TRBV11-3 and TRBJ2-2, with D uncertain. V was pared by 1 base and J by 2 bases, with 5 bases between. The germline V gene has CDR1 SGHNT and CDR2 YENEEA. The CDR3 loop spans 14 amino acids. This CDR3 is CASSLGANTGELFF. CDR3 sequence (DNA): TGTGCCAGCAGCTTAGGGGCAAACACCGGGGAGCTGTTTTTT.

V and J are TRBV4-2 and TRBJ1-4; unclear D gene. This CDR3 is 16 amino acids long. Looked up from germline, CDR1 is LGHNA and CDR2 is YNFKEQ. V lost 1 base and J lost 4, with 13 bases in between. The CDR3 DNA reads TGTGCCAGCAGCCAAGGGTCCAACGGTGGTAATGAAAAACTGTTTTTT. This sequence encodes CASSQGSNGGNEKLFF.

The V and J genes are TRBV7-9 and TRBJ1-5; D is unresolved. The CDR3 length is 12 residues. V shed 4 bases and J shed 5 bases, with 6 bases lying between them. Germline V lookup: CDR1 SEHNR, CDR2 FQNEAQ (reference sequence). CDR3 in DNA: TGTGCCAGCAGCTACGTAGATCAGCCCCAGCATTTT. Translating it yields CASSYVDQPQHF. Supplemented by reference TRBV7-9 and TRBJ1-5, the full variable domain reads DTGVSQNPRHKITKRGQNVTFRCDPISEHNRLYWYRQTLGQGPEFLTYFQNEAQLEKSRLLSDRFSAERPKGSFSTLEIQRTEQGDSAMYLCASSYVDQPQHFGDGTRLSIL.

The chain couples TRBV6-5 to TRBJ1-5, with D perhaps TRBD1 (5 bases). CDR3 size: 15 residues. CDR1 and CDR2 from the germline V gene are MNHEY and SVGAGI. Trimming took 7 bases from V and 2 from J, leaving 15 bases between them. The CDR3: CASIPIWGGNQPQHF. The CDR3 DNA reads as TGTGCCAGCATCCCTATTTGGGGGGGCAATCAGCCCCAGCATTTT.

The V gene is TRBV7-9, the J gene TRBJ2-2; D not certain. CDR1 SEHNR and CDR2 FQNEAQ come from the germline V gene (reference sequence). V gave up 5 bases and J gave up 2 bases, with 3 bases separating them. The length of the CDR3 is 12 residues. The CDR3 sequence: CASSLNTGELFF. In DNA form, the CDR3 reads TGTGCCAGCAGCCTCAACACCGGGGAGCTGTTTTTT.